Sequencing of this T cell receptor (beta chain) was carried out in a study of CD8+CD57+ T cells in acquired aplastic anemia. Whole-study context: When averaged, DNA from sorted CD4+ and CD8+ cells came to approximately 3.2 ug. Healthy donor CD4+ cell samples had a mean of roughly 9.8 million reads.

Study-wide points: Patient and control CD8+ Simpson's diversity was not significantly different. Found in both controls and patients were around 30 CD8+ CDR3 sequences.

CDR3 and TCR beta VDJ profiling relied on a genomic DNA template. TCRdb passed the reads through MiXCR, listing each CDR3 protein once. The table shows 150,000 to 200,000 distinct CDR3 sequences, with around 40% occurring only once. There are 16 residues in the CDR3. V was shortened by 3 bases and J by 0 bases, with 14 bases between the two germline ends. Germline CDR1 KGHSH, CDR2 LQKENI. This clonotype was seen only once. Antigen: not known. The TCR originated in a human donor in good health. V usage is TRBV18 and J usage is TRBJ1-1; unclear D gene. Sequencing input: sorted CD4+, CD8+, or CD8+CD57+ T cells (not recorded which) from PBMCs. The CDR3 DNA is TGTGCCAGCTCACCGGGCACACCTACCATGAACACTGAAGCTTTCTTT. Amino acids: CASSPGTPTMNTEAFF.